These 31 T cell receptor beta chains share one sample of origin, sequenced in a study. Tregs were sorted as CD4+CD25+CD127-/low cells. TCRdb redid the calling of the 5' RACE reads with MiXCR, one entry per CDR3 protein. There are approximately 50,000 distinct CDR3 sequences in the sample; more than 25% occur only once, and approximately 2.2% lies in the top ten. Input material: tumor-infiltrating Tregs sorted from the breast tumor. Receptor source: a female donor with breast cancer.

This clonotype is a singleton in its sample. The chain is built from TRBV19 and TRBJ2-7, with D tentatively TRBD1 or TRBD2 (5 bases each). Deletions cut 6 bases from V and 2 bases from J, with 11 bases between. Germline V gene data show CDR1 as LNHDA and CDR2 as SQIVND (reference sequence). The CDR3 covers 13 residues. The CDR3 sequence: CASRGTRTYEQYF. Written as DNA, the CDR3 is TGTGCCAGTAGAGGGACCAGGACCTACGAGCAGTACTTC.

The chain couples TRBV7-2 to TRBJ1-1, with 9 bases identical to TRBD1. The CDR3 is made up of 16 amino acids. Germline CDR1 SGHTA, CDR2 FQGNSA. After removal of 8 bases from V and 2 bases from J, the junction contained 12 bases not matched to a gene. CDR3 sequence reads: CASGPYRGRINTEAFF. CDR3 coding DNA: TGTGCCAGCGGCCCATACAGGGGGCGTATTAACACTGAAGCTTTCTTT.

This clonotype was found a few times. The rearrangement joins TRBV29-1 to TRBJ2-5; D might be TRBD1 (5 bases). Germline CDR1 and CDR2: SQVTM and ANQGSEA. Trimming cost V 7 bases and J 5 bases, with 14 bases left between them. The CDR3 covers 12 residues. The DNA for the CDR3 is TGCAGCGCTGGGCAGGGTTTGGAGACCCAGTACTTC. This codes for CSAGQGLETQYF.

At least ten counts were recorded for this clonotype. This sequence joins TRBV27 and TRBJ1-1; the D gene is possibly TRBD1 (5 bases). V was clipped by 4 bases and J by 6 bases, with 15 bases between them. This CDR3 has 14 residues. Germline CDR1 reads MNHEY; CDR2 reads SMNVEV (reference sequence). The CDR3 region is CASSSGGTLPEAFF. CDR3 nucleotide sequence: TGTGCCAGCAGTTCCGGAGGGACCCTCCCTGAAGCTTTCTTT.

This clonotype appeared a few times. The V gene is TRBV6-5, the J gene TRBJ1-2; perhaps TRBD1 as D (6 bases). The CDR3 has 11 amino acids. Germline V gene lookup returns CDR1 MNHEY and CDR2 SVGAGI. Trimming stripped 7 bases from V and 14 bases from J, with 17 bases between. CDR3 in DNA: TGTGCCAGCACCAACGAAAGGGGGTGGACCTTC. The encoded protein is CASTNERGWTF.

This clonotype was detected only a few times. A junction boundary mismatches the germline segment, possibly from a read error. The chain couples TRBV5-5 to TRBJ1-1; D gene unclear. The germline V gene encodes CDR1 SGHKS and CDR2 YYEKEE (reference sequence). The CDR3 has 12 residues. The CDR3 region has the DNA TGTGCCAGCAGCCAATCGTACGGAACGTTAGAGTTT. Translated, it gives CASSQSYGTLEF.

This chain links TRBV6-2 or TRBV6-3 with TRBJ2-7; D perhaps matches TRBD2 (5 bases). This CDR3 is 17 amino acids long. Trimming took off 7 bases at V and 2 bases at J, with 24 bases between the two ends. The germline gives CDR1 MNHEY, CDR2 SVGEGT. The CDR3 loop is CASTFGLRRTQTYEQYF. The CDR3 DNA follows: TGTGCCAGCACGTTTGGGTTGCGGAGGACCCAAACCTACGAGCAGTACTTC.

The chain is built from TRBV4-1 and TRBJ2-1, with D unresolved. Per the germline V gene, CDR1 is MGHRA and CDR2 is YSYEKL. Deletions cut 1 base from V and 5 bases from J, with 9 bases between. This CDR3 is built from 14 residues. CDR3 sequence reads: CASSQVNLHNEQFF. DNA for the CDR3: TGCGCCAGCAGCCAAGTTAACTTACACAATGAGCAGTTCTTC.

This clonotype occurred a few times. The J gene is TRBJ2-1, the V gene TRBV7-2; perhaps D is TRBD1 or TRBD2 (6 bases each). Germline CDR1 and CDR2: SGHTA and FQGNSA. The CDR3 totals 17 residues. With 5 bases removed from V and 7 bases from J, the gap between germline ends came to 24 bases. In DNA, the CDR3 is TGTGCCAGCAGCCCCCAAAGCGGAGGGGGAGTGGTAAATGAGCAGTTCTTC. Amino acids: CASSPQSGGGVVNEQFF.

This clonotype was counted between two and nine times. The chain is built from TRBV6-2 or TRBV6-3 and TRBJ2-7, with D perhaps TRBD1 (5 bases). Deletions cut 4 bases from V and 3 bases from J, with 10 bases between. The CDR3 is 13 amino acids. CDR1 is MNHEY and CDR2 is SVGEGT in the germline V gene. CDR3 protein: CASSSVRGYEQYF. Written as DNA, the CDR3 is TGTGCCAGCAGTTCAGTAAGGGGCTACGAGCAGTACTTC.

As regards this clonotype: An end of the junction does not agree with germline; a read error may underlie this. The J gene is TRBJ2-7, the V gene TRBV6-2 or TRBV6-3; D is unresolved. The V gene's germline CDR1 is MNHEY and CDR2 SVGEGT. This CDR3 spans 13 amino acids. The CDR3 sequence is CASSYSDYVAGDF. CDR3 nucleotide sequence: TGTGCCAGCAGTTACTCGGATTATGTTGCCGGCGACTTC.

There are many counts of this clonotype. The J gene is TRBJ2-7, the V gene TRBV20-1, with unresolved D. V was trimmed by 1 base and J by 3 bases, leaving 4 bases between them. Germline CDR1 DFQATT, CDR2 SNEGSKA (reference sequence). CDR3 length equals 11 residues. Written as DNA, the CDR3 is TGCAGTGCTAGAGGTGACTACGAGCAGTACTTC. Encoded protein: CSARGDYEQYF.

This chain links TRBV5-1 with TRBJ1-4, with a tentative D call TRBD1 (6 bases). Between the trimmed V and J ends, which lost 6 bases and 6 bases, there was a span of 15 bases. Germline V gene data show CDR1 as SGHRS and CDR2 as YFSETQ. The CDR3 contains 14 residues. CDR3 sequence (DNA): TGCGCCAGCACCGCGGGGGCCGCCGATGAAAAACTGTTTTTT. It translates to CASTAGAADEKLFF.

The genes are TRBV7-9 and TRBJ2-3; weak D call: TRBD2 (6 bases). Trimming stripped 5 bases from V and 2 bases from J, with 17 bases between. The CDR3 length is 16 residues. Looked up from germline, CDR1 is SEHNR and CDR2 is FQNEAQ (reference sequence). The CDR3 nucleotides are TGTGCCAGCAGCGAGCCCAACGGACTACCCACAGATACGCAGTATTTT. This gives the protein CASSEPNGLPTDTQYF.

This sequence joins TRBV20-1 and TRBJ2-3, with TRBD1 matching over 7 bases. V lost 5 bases, J lost 1 base, and 3 bases stayed unmatched. The germline gives CDR1 DFQATT, CDR2 SNEGSKA (reference sequence). The CDR3 spans 13 residues. The CDR3 spells CSARDSRTDTQYF. The CDR3 nucleotides read TGCAGTGCTCGGGACAGTCGCACAGATACGCAGTATTTT.

This clonotype was recorded a few times. The V call is TRBV7-3, the J call TRBJ2-1; the D gene is possibly TRBD2 (6 bases). Germline CDR1 is SGHTA and CDR2 is FQGTGA. V was trimmed by 2 bases and J by 9 bases, leaving 11 bases between them. The CDR3 contains 13 residues. The CDR3 here is CASSLYRSGEQFF. CDR3 nucleotides: TGTGCCAGCAGCTTATATCGTAGCGGTGAGCAGTTCTTC.

In regard to this clonotype: A much larger clone lies a single base off, so this may be a read error. This chain uses TRBV7-3 with TRBJ2-5; D is undetermined. The germline V gene encodes CDR1 SGHTA and CDR2 FQGTGA. V lost 8 bases and J 5 bases, leaving 15 bases between the germline ends. CDR3 size: 13 residues. As DNA, the CDR3 is TGTGCCAGCGGCGCCAGTAAGCTCGAGACCCAGTACTTC. This gives the protein CASGASKLETQYF.

This clonotype was seen a handful of times. The rearrangement links TRBV11-3 to TRBJ2-1; 9 nucleotides match TRBD1. The ends lost 1 base at V and 3 bases at J; junction bases unmatched: 1. Per the germline V gene, CDR1 is SGHNT and CDR2 is YENEEA. This CDR3 has 15 amino acids. The CDR3 DNA sequence: TGTGCCAGCAGCTTAGGGACAGGGGACTACAATGAGCAGTTCTTC. Residues: CASSLGTGDYNEQFF.

This clonotype was found a few times. The V call is TRBV12-3 or TRBV12-4, the J call TRBJ2-7; TRBD1 aligns across 9 bases. The CDR3 is made up of 15 amino acids. Unmatched junction bases numbered 4, after V lost 2 bases and J lost 2 bases. In DNA form, the CDR3 reads TGTGCCAGCAGTTTAATGGGGACAGGGACCTACGAGCAGTACTTC. This gives the protein CASSLMGTGTYEQYF.

V gene TRBV20-1 combines with J gene TRBJ2-7, with 9 nucleotides matching TRBD2. V lost 0 bases to trimming and J lost 7 bases; unmatched junction nucleotides: 13. The CDR3 is made up of 16 amino acids. From germline, CDR1 is DFQATT and CDR2 SNEGSKA (reference sequence). The CDR3 region has the DNA TGCAGTGCTAGAGATTCAGGTATTAGCGGGAGACGGGAGCAGTACTTC. Residues: CSARDSGISGRREQYF.

In its sample, this clonotype was seen many times. The rearrangement joins TRBV10-3 to TRBJ2-3; D not resolved. This CDR3 has 14 residues. The V and J ends lost 3 bases and 1 base respectively, with 8 bases between them. Germline assignment: CDR1 ENHRY and CDR2 SYGVKD. The CDR3 loop is CAISDSRGTDTQYF. The CDR3 DNA follows: TGTGCCATCAGTGATAGTAGGGGCACAGATACGCAGTATTTT.

The V and J genes are TRBV27 and TRBJ2-7; 10 bases match TRBD1. The CDR3 runs 15 residues. With V trimmed by 6 bases and J by 2 bases, 7 bases remained unmatched. Per germline, CDR1 MNHEY and CDR2 SMNVEV (reference sequence). This chain's CDR3 is CASSRKGQGAYEQYF. The DNA for the CDR3 is TGTGCCAGCAGCCGCAAAGGACAGGGGGCCTACGAGCAGTACTTC.

The V call is TRBV2, the J call TRBJ1-1, with D perhaps matching TRBD1 (5 bases). V shed 0 bases and J shed 1 base, with 9 bases lying between them. Germline V gene sequence: CDR1 SNHLY, CDR2 FYNNEI. The CDR3 covers 15 residues. The CDR3 DNA reads TGTGCCAGCAGTGAAGCGCGGGGGGAGAACACTGAAGCTTTCTTT. This codes for CASSEARGENTEAFF.

This rearrangement joins TRBV30 to TRBJ1-2; D unclear. The V gene's germline CDR1 is GTSNPN and CDR2 SVGIG (reference sequence). V lost 4 bases and J lost 3, with 6 bases in between. The CDR3 consists of 11 residues. The CDR3 is CAWKRDYGYTF. The CDR3 DNA reads as TGTGCCTGGAAACGGGACTATGGCTACACCTTC.

The gene calls are TRBV7-2 and TRBJ2-1; 8 bases line up with TRBD2. Unmatched junction bases numbered 10, after V lost 4 bases and J lost 8 bases. This CDR3 contains 15 residues. CDR1 is SGHTA and CDR2 is FQGNSA in the germline V gene. As DNA, the CDR3 is TGTGCCAGCAGCTACGGGGCGGGAGGTATGGATGAGCAGTTCTTC. Translation: CASSYGAGGMDEQFF.

The sample holds many counts of this clonotype. The chain couples TRBV12-3 or TRBV12-4 to TRBJ2-1; TRBD1 matches 9 bases. V trimming: 6 bases; J trimming: 4 bases; junction bases outside the gene matches: 4. The CDR3 consists of 14 residues. The CDR3 coding sequence is TGTGCCAGCAGCATGACAGGGGGGTACAATGAGCAGTTCTTC. Translated: CASSMTGGYNEQFF.

In the case of this clonotype: This could be a read error, since a much larger clone is one nucleotide away. V usage is TRBV20-1 and J usage is TRBJ2-3; 7 bases fit TRBD2. Germline-derived CDR1 and CDR2 are DFQATT and SNEGSKA (reference sequence). This CDR3 spans 17 amino acids. The CDR3 is CSAREIFSSGFTDMQYF. The CDR3 region has the DNA TGCAGTGCTAGAGAAATTTTCTCTAGCGGTTTCACAGATATGCAGTATTTT.

Ten or more counts support this clonotype. The V call is TRBV20-1, the J call TRBJ2-5; D possibly corresponds to TRBD1 (5 bases). Trimming shortened V by 0 bases and J by 5 bases, and 13 bases separated the two germline ends. The CDR3 consists of 14 residues. Germline V gene data show CDR1 as DFQATT and CDR2 as SNEGSKA (reference sequence). The CDR3 sequence: CSARDQTAIETQYF. The DNA for the CDR3 is TGCAGTGCTAGAGATCAGACAGCGATTGAGACCCAGTACTTC.

The chain combines TRBV9 with TRBJ2-7; 8 bases agree with TRBD1. The CDR3 loop spans 14 amino acids. Germline values: CDR1 SGDLS, CDR2 YYNGEE. The J segment lost 2 bases and the V segment lost 4 bases, leaving 5 bases of the junction unmatched. Here the CDR3 reads CASSRTGTTYEQYF. The CDR3 DNA reads TGTGCCAGCAGCAGGACAGGGACAACCTACGAGCAGTACTTC.

The table lists this clonotype with a few counts. The chain joins TRBV15 to TRBJ1-4; D gene unclear. The CDR3 totals 14 residues. Per germline, CDR1 LNHNV and CDR2 YYDKDF (reference sequence). Trimming removed 1 base from V and 4 bases from J, with 7 bases in between. The CDR3 region has the DNA TGTGCCACCAGCAGAGGAGGAGTTAATGAAAAACTGTTTTTT. Its protein product is CATSRGGVNEKLFF.

This clonotype has just a few counts. The rearrangement uses TRBV6-1 and TRBJ2-5; D possibly matches TRBD1 or TRBD2 (5 bases each). This CDR3 has 12 amino acids. Germline assignment: CDR1 MNHNS and CDR2 SASEGT. Between the trimmed V and J ends, which lost 2 bases and 8 bases, there was a span of 9 bases. The CDR3 loop reads CASSEWGRTQYF. CDR3 DNA: TGTGCCAGCAGTGAATGGGGACGAACCCAGTACTTC.